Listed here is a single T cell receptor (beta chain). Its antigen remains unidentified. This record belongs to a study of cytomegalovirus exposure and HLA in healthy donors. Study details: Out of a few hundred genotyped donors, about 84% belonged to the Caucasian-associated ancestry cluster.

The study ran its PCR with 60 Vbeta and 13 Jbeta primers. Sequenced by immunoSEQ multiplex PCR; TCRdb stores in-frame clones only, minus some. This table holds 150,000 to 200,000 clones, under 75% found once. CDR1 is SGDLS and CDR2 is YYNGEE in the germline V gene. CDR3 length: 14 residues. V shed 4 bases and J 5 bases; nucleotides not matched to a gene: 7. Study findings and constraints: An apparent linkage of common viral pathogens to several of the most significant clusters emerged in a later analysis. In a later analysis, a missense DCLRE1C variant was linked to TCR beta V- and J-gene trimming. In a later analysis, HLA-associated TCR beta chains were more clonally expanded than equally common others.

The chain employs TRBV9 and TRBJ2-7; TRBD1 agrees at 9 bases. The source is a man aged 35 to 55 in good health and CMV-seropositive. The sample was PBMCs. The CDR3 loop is CASSKTGGGDEQYF. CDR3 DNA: TGTGCCAGCAGCAAAACAGGGGGCGGCGACGAGCAGTACTTC.